These 26 T cell receptor beta chains were all obtained from the same sample, sequenced in a study of shared clonotypes between healthy human individuals. Repertoires were generated with immunoSEQ multiplex PCR, while TCRdb's copy carries only in-frame clones and drops some. The sample has some 550,000 clones, roughly 97% seen once; the top ten hold less than 0.065%. Sequenced material: naive CD4+ T cells sorted from blood. Subset reported: CD45RA+ positively selected. The receptors stem from a woman aged 25 to 39 in good health.

This sequence joins TRBV4-1 and TRBJ2-2; D is undetermined. Trimming left V 1 base short and J 1 base short, with 13 bases between. The germline gives CDR1 MGHRA, CDR2 YSYEKL. The CDR3 consists of 17 residues. CDR3 DNA: TGCGCCAGCAGCCAAGGAGCCCTGAGTCAGAACACCGGGGAGCTGTTTTTT. This translates into CASSQGALSQNTGELFF.

The rearrangement uses TRBV10-3 and TRBJ2-6; D unclear. The V gene lost 6 bases and the J gene lost 0 bases, with 6 bases spanning the gap. CDR1 is ENHRY and CDR2 is SYGVKD in the germline V gene. CDR3 length equals 14 residues. The CDR3 nucleotides are TGTGCCATCAGGGCCGACTCTGGGGCCAACGTCCTGACTTTC. Translation: CAIRADSGANVLTF.

This chain joins TRBV25-1 and TRBJ2-1; D not certain. Germline-derived CDR1 and CDR2 are MGHDK and SYGVNS. The CDR3 length is 11 residues. The V end was cut by 4 bases, the J end by 7 bases, with 5 bases between. The CDR3 DNA follows: TGTGCCAGCAGTGTTGTAAATGAGCAGTTCTTC. Amino acids: CASSVVNEQFF.

The chain employs TRBV28 and TRBJ1-5; D call uncertain. The CDR3 length is 13 residues. CDR1 is MDHEN and CDR2 is SYDVKM in the germline V gene. V dropped 7 bases and J dropped 2 bases, with 9 bases sitting between them. CDR3 residues: CASIRQGNQPQHF. The DNA for the CDR3 is TGTGCCAGCATAAGGCAGGGCAATCAGCCCCAGCATTTT.

V usage is TRBV6-4 and J usage is TRBJ1-2, with 7 bases aligning to TRBD1. Trimming cost V 3 bases and J 4 bases; bases outside gene matches: 5. The CDR3 covers 14 residues. The germline CDR1 and CDR2 sequences are MRHNA and SNTAGT. CDR3 bases: TGTGCCAGCAGTGAAACCGGGACAGCCTATGGCTACACCTTC. Protein sequence: CASSETGTAYGYTF.

V is TRBV19 and J is TRBJ2-2, with 8 bases lining up with TRBD2. In germline, CDR1 is LNHDA, CDR2 SQIVND (reference sequence). With 5 bases clipped from V and 1 base from J, the junction kept 9 bases outside the gene matches. The CDR3 totals 17 residues. CDR3 DNA: TGTGCCAGTAGTGCCGCTAGCGGGCTATTGAACACCGGGGAGCTGTTTTTT. Protein product: CASSAASGLLNTGELFF.

The rearrangement uses TRBV28 and TRBJ2-7, with TRBD1 as a possible D gene (6 bases). The CDR3 has 13 residues. The germline V gene encodes CDR1 MDHEN and CDR2 SYDVKM. Trimming stripped 7 bases from V and 2 bases from J, with 12 bases between. CDR3 nucleotides: TGTGCCAGCACCCTGACAGGAACCTACGAGCAGTACTTC. It specifies CASTLTGTYEQYF.

This chain joins TRBV5-8 and TRBJ2-5; either TRBD1 or TRBD2 may fit D (5 bases each). V lost 1 base and J 2 bases, leaving 15 bases between the germline ends. This CDR3 is built from 16 residues. Germline V gene lookup returns CDR1 SGHTS and CDR2 YDEGEE. CDR3 sequence reads: CASSLSGTLTQETQYF. As DNA, the CDR3 is TGTGCCAGCAGCTTGTCCGGGACCCTTACTCAAGAGACCCAGTACTTC.

The V and J genes are TRBV28 and TRBJ2-2, with D perhaps matching TRBD1 or TRBD2 (6 bases each). Trimming took off 8 bases at V and 7 bases at J, with 14 bases between the two ends. The V gene's germline CDR1 is MDHEN and CDR2 SYDVKM. CDR3 length: 13 residues. CDR3 bases: TGTGCCAGCGCTAGTAGGGGGGACGGGGAGCTGTTTTTT. This encodes CASASRGDGELFF.

This chain connects TRBV28 to TRBJ2-7; 10 positions agree with TRBD2. The germline V gene has CDR1 MDHEN and CDR2 SYDVKM. V trimming: 7 bases; J trimming: 0 bases; junction bases outside the gene matches: 6. This CDR3 spans 15 amino acids. CDR3 nucleotides: TGTGCCAGCACCCAACTAGCGGGGAGCTCCTACGAGCAGTACTTC. Translation: CASTQLAGSSYEQYF. Full variable domain (rest looked up from reference TRBV28 and TRBJ2-7): DVKVTQSSRYLVKRTGEKVFLECVQDMDHENMFWYRQDPGLGLRLIYFSYDVKMKEKGDIPEGYSVSREKKERFSLILESASTNQTSMYLCASTQLAGSSYEQYFGPGTRLTVT.

CDR3 nucleotides: TGTGCCAGCAGCCCAAGGCGGAACACTGAAGCTTTCTTT. Its protein product is CASSPRRNTEAFF. The J gene is TRBJ1-1, the V gene TRBV7-2, with D unclear. V dropped 5 bases and J dropped 1 base, with 8 bases sitting between them. The CDR3 runs to 13 residues. CDR1 and CDR2 (germline): SGHTA, FQGNSA.

J is TRBJ2-2 and V is TRBV19; possibly TRBD2 for D (5 bases). Germline V gene lookup returns CDR1 LNHDA and CDR2 SQIVND (reference sequence). V was shortened by 7 bases and J by 1 base, with 10 bases between the two germline ends. This CDR3 comprises 14 residues. This chain's CDR3 is CASIPRGNTGELFF. The CDR3 DNA reads as TGTGCCAGTATCCCCCGGGGGAACACCGGGGAGCTGTTTTTT. Full variable domain (rest looked up from reference TRBV19 and TRBJ2-2): DGGITQSPKYLFRKEGQNVTLSCEQNLNHDAMYWYRQDPGQGLRLIYYSQIVNDFQKGDIAEGYSVSREKKESFPLTVTSAQKNPTAFYLCASIPRGNTGELFFGEGSRLTVL.

The rearrangement uses TRBV7-2 and TRBJ1-3, with 7 bases matching TRBD1. Germline V gives CDR1 SGHTA, CDR2 FQGNSA. Unmatched junction bases numbered 8, after V lost 6 bases and J lost 3 bases. The CDR3 is 15 amino acids. CDR3: CASSPGQLVGNTIYF. DNA for the CDR3: TGTGCCAGCAGTCCGGGACAGTTAGTTGGAAACACCATATATTTT.

CDR3 DNA sequence: TGCGCCAGCAGCCAAGATGAGATAGGAGGGTACTACGAGCAGTACTTC. Its protein product is CASSQDEIGGYYEQYF. J is TRBJ2-7 and V is TRBV4-1, with a tentative D call TRBD2 (6 bases). The CDR3 is 16 residues long. Trimming cost V 0 bases and J 3 bases, with 15 bases left between them. Germline V gene lookup returns CDR1 MGHRA and CDR2 YSYEKL.

As to this clone: The same CDR3 arises from other DNA sequences in this sample as well. The chain links TRBV2 to TRBJ2-1; D not certain. The CDR3 covers 11 residues. V lost 6 bases and J 4 bases, leaving 4 bases between the germline ends. CDR1 is SNHLY and CDR2 is FYNNEI in the germline V gene. The CDR3 DNA is TGTGCCAGCAGGGGTTACAATGAGCAGTTCTTC. Its translation: CASRGYNEQFF.

The J gene is TRBJ1-2, the V gene TRBV27; the match to TRBD1 covers 8 bases. From germline, CDR1 is MNHEY and CDR2 SMNVEV (reference sequence). J was trimmed by 2 bases and V by 6 bases; bases with no gene match: 11. The CDR3 sequence is 16 residues long. The CDR3 loop reads CASRIRAGGENYGYTF. In DNA, the CDR3 is TGTGCCAGCAGAATTAGGGCAGGGGGCGAAAACTATGGCTACACCTTC.

This clone was seen a single time. The genes are TRBV30 and TRBJ1-5; a possible D gene is TRBD1 (5 bases). Looked up from germline, CDR1 is GTSNPN and CDR2 is SVGIG (reference sequence). The CDR3 runs 13 residues. The germline V and J ends were trimmed by 2 bases and 7 bases, with 12 bases remaining between them. The CDR3 DNA sequence: TGTGCCTGGAGTCAAGACAGTCAACAGCCCCAGCATTTT. Translation gives CAWSQDSQQPQHF.

J is TRBJ2-1 and V is TRBV27; D is unclear. The V and J ends lost 6 bases and 2 bases respectively, with 17 bases between them. The CDR3 runs 16 residues. Germline CDR1 is MNHEY and CDR2 is SMNVEV (reference sequence). The chain's CDR3 is CASSSFIRKAYNEQFF. The DNA of the CDR3 is TGTGCCAGCAGCTCTTTTATACGGAAGGCCTACAATGAGCAGTTCTTC.

V and J are TRBV30 and TRBJ2-2; possible D gene TRBD2, 5 bases. The CDR3 consists of 14 residues. Deletions cut 0 bases from V and 2 bases from J, with 7 bases between. Per germline, CDR1 GTSNPN and CDR2 SVGIG (reference sequence). The CDR3 reads CAWSVGLNTGELFF. For the CDR3, the DNA is TGTGCCTGGAGTGTCGGACTCAACACCGGGGAGCTGTTTTTT.

This clone occurred once. The J gene is TRBJ1-5, the V gene TRBV12-5; 7 nucleotides agree with TRBD1. The CDR3 covers 16 residues. Germline CDR1 is LGHNT and CDR2 is FRNRAP. The junction had 13 bases not matched to a gene; V was cut back by 5 bases and J by 6 bases. CDR3 sequence: CASGPGDSGGGQPQHF. CDR3 coding DNA: TGTGCTAGTGGTCCGGGGGACAGTGGCGGTGGTCAGCCCCAGCATTTT.

This chain links TRBV5-5 with TRBJ2-2, with D perhaps matching TRBD1 (6 bases). This CDR3 contains 19 residues. V lost 4 bases, J lost 1 base, and 23 bases lay in between. Germline V gene lookup returns CDR1 SGHKS and CDR2 YYEKEE (reference sequence). In DNA, the CDR3 is TGTGCCAGCAGCCTTCGTGGGGTAAGGACAGCTCTGAACACCGGGGAGCTGTTTTTT. Residues: CASSLRGVRTALNTGELFF.

The chain combines TRBV23-1 with TRBJ1-3, with D possibly being TRBD1 (5 bases). TRBV23-1 qualifies as an ORF whose function is uncertain. V lost 4 bases and J 16 bases, leaving 11 bases between the germline ends. This CDR3 spans 10 amino acids. This CDR3 is CASSLSDMYF. DNA of the CDR3: TGCGCCAGCAGTCTCTCGGACATGTATTTT.

CDR3 sequence (DNA): TGTGCCAGCAGACAGGAATTGAACACTGAAGCTTTCTTT. It codes for CASRQELNTEAFF. This chain uses TRBV25-1 with TRBJ1-1; tentative D call: TRBD1 (5 bases). Trimming stripped 6 bases from V and 0 bases from J, with 8 bases between. CDR1 and CDR2 from the germline V gene are MGHDK and SYGVNS. The CDR3 consists of 13 residues.

The chain employs TRBV7-2 and TRBJ1-1, with D uncertain. Trimming pared 4 bases from V and 3 bases from J, leaving 9 bases between. Per the germline V gene, CDR1 is SGHTA and CDR2 is FQGNSA. The CDR3 has 13 residues. In DNA form, the CDR3 reads TGTGCCAGCAGCTCCCAGGAGGACACTGAAGCTTTCTTT. It specifies CASSSQEDTEAFF.

Turning to this clone: This specimen includes other DNA sequences encoding the same CDR3. The rearrangement links TRBV18 to TRBJ2-7, with 14 bases aligning to TRBD2. CDR1 is KGHSH and CDR2 is LQKENI in the germline V gene. The CDR3 has 15 residues. V was clipped by 3 bases and J by 5 bases; unmatched bases: 3. The CDR3 DNA is TGTGCCAGCTCACCGGGACTAGCGGGAGTGGACGAGCAGTACTTC. Its translation is CASSPGLAGVDEQYF.

The chain combines TRBV5-1 with TRBJ1-1; tentative D call: TRBD1 (6 bases). The CDR3 is 15 residues long. V was trimmed by 0 bases and J by 0 bases, leaving 9 bases between them. Germline V gene data show CDR1 as SGHRS and CDR2 as YFSETQ. CDR3 in amino acids: CASSLVPGVNTEAFF. The CDR3, as DNA: TGCGCCAGCAGCTTGGTCCCAGGGGTGAACACTGAAGCTTTCTTT.